By share, the clone carrying this T cell receptor beta chain counts as medium-sized. These data originate in a study of tumor-infiltrating lymphocytes in oesophageal squamous cell carcinoma. TCRdb re-analysed the PCR reads in MiXCR, keeping a single row per CDR3 protein. Of thousands of distinct CDR3 sequences in the sample, about a sixth were seen once. J lost 4 bases, V lost 5 bases, and 8 bases had no gene match. The germline gives CDR1 SGHVS, CDR2 FQNEAQ. CDR3 length: 14 residues. V gene TRBV7-8 combines with J gene TRBJ2-7, with 7 nucleotides matching TRBD1. The sequencing sample was made of blood. The sequence was collected from a male donor with esophageal squamous cell carcinoma. The DNA of the CDR3 is TGTGCCAGCAGCGGTCGGACAGGAAAATACGAGCAGTACTTC. It yields the protein CASSGRTGKYEQYF.